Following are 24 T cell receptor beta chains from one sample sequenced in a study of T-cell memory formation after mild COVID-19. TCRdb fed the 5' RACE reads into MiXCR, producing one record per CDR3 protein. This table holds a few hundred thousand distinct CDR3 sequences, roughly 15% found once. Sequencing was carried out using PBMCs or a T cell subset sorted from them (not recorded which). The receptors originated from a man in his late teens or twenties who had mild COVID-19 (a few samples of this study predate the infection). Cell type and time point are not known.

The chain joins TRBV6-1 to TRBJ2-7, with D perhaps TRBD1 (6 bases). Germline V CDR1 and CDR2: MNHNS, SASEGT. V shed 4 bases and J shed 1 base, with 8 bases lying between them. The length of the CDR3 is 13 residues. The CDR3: CASSATGSYEQYV. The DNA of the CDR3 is TGTGCCAGCAGTGCTACAGGGTCCTACGAGCAGTACGTC.

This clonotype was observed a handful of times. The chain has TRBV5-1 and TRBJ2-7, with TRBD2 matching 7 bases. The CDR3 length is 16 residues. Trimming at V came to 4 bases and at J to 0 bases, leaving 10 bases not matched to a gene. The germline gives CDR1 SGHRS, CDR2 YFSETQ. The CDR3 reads CASSPGLLASSYEQYF. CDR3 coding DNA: TGCGCCAGCAGCCCGGGCTTACTAGCGAGCTCCTACGAGCAGTACTTC.

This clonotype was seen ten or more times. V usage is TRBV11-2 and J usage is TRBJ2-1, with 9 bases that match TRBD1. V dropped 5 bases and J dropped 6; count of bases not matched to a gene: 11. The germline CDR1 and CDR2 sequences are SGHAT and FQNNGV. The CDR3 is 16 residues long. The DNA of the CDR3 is TGTGCCAGCAGCCCAGGCCCCGGGACAGGGCTCAATGAGCAGTTCTTC. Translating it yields CASSPGPGTGLNEQFF.

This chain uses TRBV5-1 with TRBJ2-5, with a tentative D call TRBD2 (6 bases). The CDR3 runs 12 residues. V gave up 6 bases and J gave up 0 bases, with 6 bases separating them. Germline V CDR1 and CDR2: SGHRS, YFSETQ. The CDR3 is CASTGDQETQYF. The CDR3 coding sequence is TGCGCCAGCACGGGGGACCAAGAGACCCAGTACTTC.

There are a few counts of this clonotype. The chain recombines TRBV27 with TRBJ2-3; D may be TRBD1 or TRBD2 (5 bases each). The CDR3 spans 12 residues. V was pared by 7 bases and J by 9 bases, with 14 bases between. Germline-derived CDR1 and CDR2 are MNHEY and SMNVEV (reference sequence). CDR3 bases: TGTGCCAGCACCGATTTTCGGGGCACGCAGTATTTT. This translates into CASTDFRGTQYF.

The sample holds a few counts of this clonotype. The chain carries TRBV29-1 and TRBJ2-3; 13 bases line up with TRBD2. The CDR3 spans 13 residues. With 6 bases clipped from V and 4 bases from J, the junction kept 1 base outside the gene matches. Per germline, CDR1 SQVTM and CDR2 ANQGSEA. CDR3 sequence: CSVGLAGADTQYF. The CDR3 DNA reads TGCAGCGTCGGACTAGCGGGGGCAGATACGCAGTATTTT.

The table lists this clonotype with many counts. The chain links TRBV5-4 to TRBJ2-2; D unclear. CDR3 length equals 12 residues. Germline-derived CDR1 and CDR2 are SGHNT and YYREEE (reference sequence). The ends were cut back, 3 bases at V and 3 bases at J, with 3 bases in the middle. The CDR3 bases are TGTGCCAGCAGCTCTTACACCGGGGAGCTGTTTTTT. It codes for CASSSYTGELFF.

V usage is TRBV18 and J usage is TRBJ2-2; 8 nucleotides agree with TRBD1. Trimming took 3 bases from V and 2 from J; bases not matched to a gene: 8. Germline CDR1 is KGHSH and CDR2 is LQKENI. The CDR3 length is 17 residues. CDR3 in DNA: TGTGCCAGCTCACCCCTTCTCACAGGGGGAAACACCGGGGAGCTGTTTTTT. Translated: CASSPLLTGGNTGELFF.

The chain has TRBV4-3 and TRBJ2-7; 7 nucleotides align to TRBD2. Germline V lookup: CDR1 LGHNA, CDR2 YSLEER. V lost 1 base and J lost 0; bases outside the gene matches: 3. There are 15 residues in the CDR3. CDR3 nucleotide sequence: TGCGCCAGCAGCCAAGGGGGGGGGAGCTCCTACGAGCAGTACTTC. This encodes CASSQGGGSSYEQYF.

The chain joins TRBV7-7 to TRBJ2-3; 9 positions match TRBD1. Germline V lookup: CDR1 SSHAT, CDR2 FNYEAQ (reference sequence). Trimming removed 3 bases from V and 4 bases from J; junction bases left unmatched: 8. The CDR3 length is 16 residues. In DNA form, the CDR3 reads TGTGCCAGCAGCTTGGGAGGACAGGGGAGCGCAGATACGCAGTATTTT. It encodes CASSLGGQGSADTQYF.

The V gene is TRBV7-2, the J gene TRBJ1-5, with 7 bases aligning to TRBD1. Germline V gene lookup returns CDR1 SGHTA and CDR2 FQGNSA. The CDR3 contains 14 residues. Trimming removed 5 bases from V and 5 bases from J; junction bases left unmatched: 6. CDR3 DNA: TGTGCCAGCAGCCGAGGGACAGAGGATCAGCCCCAGCATTTT. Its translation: CASSRGTEDQPQHF.

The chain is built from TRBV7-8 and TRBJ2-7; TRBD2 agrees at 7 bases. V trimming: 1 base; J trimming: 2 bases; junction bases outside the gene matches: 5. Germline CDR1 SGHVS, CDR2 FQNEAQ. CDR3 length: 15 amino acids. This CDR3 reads CASSLGYGGAYEQYV. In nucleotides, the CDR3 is TGTGCCAGCAGCTTAGGTTATGGGGGGGCCTACGAGCAGTACGTC.

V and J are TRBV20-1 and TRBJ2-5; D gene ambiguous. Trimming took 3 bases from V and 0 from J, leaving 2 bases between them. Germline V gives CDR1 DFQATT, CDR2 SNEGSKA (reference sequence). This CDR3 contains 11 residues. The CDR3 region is CSARNQETQYF. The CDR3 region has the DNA TGCAGTGCTAGGAACCAAGAGACCCAGTACTTC.

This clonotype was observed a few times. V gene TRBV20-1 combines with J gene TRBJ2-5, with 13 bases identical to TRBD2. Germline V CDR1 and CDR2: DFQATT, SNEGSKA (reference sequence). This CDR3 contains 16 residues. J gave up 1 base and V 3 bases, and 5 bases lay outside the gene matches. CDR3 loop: CSARGLAGYSQETQYF. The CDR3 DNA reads TGCAGTGCTAGGGGACTAGCGGGATACTCCCAAGAGACCCAGTACTTC.

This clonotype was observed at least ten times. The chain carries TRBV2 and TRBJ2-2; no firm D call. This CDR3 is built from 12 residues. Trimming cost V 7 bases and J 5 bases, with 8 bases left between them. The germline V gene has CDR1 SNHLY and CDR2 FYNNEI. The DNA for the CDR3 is TGTGCCAGCACCTTAACTACCGGGGAGCTGTTTTTT. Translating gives CASTLTTGELFF.

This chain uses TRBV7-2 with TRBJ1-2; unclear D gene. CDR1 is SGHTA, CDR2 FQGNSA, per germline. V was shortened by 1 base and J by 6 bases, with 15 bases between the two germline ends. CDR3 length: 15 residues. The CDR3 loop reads CASSLVGWLSNGYTF. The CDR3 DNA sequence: TGTGCCAGCAGCTTAGTCGGGTGGCTCTCGAATGGCTACACCTTC.

CDR3 sequence reads: CASSEGSRNMNTEAFF. The CDR3, as DNA: TGTGCCAGCAGTGAAGGCTCGAGGAATATGAACACTGAAGCTTTCTTT. This sequence joins TRBV25-1 and TRBJ1-1; D gene uncertain. This CDR3 has 16 residues. V was pared by 2 bases and J by 0 bases, with 13 bases between. In germline, CDR1 is MGHDK, CDR2 SYGVNS.

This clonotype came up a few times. The CDR3 spells CASSYHGELFF. CDR3 bases: TGTGCCAGCAGTTACCACGGGGAGCTGTTTTTT. The chain employs TRBV27 and TRBJ2-2; no definite D call. The CDR3 is made up of 11 amino acids. Trimming took off 4 bases at V and 7 bases at J, with 4 bases between the two ends. Germline V gene sequence: CDR1 MNHEY, CDR2 SMNVEV (reference sequence).

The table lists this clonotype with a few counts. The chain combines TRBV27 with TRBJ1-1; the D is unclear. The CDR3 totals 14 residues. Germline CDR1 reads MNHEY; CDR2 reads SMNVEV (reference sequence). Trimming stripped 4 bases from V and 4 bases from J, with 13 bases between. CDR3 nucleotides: TGTGCCAGCAGTTCCCTCGGAGGGTCCACTGAAGCTTTCTTT. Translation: CASSSLGGSTEAFF.

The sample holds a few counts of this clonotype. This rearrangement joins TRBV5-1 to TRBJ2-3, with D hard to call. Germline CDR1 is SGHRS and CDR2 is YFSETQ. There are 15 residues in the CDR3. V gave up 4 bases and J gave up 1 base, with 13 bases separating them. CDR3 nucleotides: TGCGCCAGCAGCCTGCGGTCCGCGGGCACAGATACGCAGTATTTT. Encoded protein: CASSLRSAGTDTQYF.

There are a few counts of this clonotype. The DNA for the CDR3 is TGTGCCAGCAACAACCTCGGGACGAGGCGCGAGACCCAGTACTTC. It encodes CASNNLGTRRETQYF. The gene calls are TRBV5-4 and TRBJ2-5; possibly TRBD1 or TRBD2 for D (5 bases each). V lost 6 bases to trimming and J lost 5 bases, with 20 bases between them. The CDR3 consists of 15 residues. Germline-derived CDR1 and CDR2 are SGHNT and YYREEE (reference sequence).

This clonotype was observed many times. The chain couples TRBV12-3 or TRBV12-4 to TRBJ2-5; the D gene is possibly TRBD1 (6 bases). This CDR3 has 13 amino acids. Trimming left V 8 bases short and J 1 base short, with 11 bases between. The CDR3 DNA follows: TGTGCCAGCGAGGCCAGGGGCCAAGAGACCCAGTACTTC. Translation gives CASEARGQETQYF.

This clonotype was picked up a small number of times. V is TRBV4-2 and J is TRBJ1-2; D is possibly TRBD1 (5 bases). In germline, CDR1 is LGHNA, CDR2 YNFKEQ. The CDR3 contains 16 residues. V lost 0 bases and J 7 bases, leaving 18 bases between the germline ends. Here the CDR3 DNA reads TGTGCCAGCAGCCAAGATCTTAGGGGCCATAGGAGTGGCTACACCTTC. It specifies CASSQDLRGHRSGYTF.

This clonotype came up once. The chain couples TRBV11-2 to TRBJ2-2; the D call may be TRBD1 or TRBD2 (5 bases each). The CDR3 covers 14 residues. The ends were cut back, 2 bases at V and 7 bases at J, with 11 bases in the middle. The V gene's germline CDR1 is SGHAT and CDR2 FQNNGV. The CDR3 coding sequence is TGTGCCAGCAGCTTAATGTGGGGGTTCGGGGAGCTGTTTTTT. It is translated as CASSLMWGFGELFF.